Listed here are 27 T cell receptor beta chains from one sample, sequenced in a study of blood T cell repertoires in COVID-19. The data were produced by immunoSEQ multiplex PCR, yet TCRdb's version contains in-frame clones alone and is incomplete. The sample lists a few hundred thousand clones, approximately 89% occurring once. The specimen sequenced was PBMCs or T cells enriched from blood (not recorded which). Receptors were obtained from a man younger than 40 who had recovered from COVID-19.

The chain has TRBV18 and TRBJ1-1; D is uncertain. The CDR3 spans 12 residues. The germline CDR1 and CDR2 sequences are KGHSH and LQKENI. Trimming pared 3 bases from V and 5 bases from J, leaving 7 bases between. DNA of the CDR3: TGTGCCAGCTCACCGGCCCTGACTGAAGCTTTCTTT. Amino acids: CASSPALTEAFF.

This clone was seen only a few times. The CDR3 DNA is TGTGCCAGCAGTTCACAGGGGGGAAACACCGGGGAGCTGTTTTTT. Translation gives CASSSQGGNTGELFF. V is TRBV6-4 and J is TRBJ2-2, with 8 bases matching TRBD1. The CDR3 consists of 15 residues. V shed 5 bases, J shed 2 bases, and the junction held 4 bases outside the gene matches. Per germline, CDR1 MRHNA and CDR2 SNTAGT.

This chain links TRBV4-1 with TRBJ1-6; D is ambiguous. Trimming cost V 3 bases and J 8 bases, with 5 bases left between them. The CDR3 consists of 12 residues. CDR1 MGHRA and CDR2 YSYEKL come from the germline V gene. The CDR3 loop is CASSHLYSPLHF. CDR3 nucleotides: TGCGCCAGCAGCCACCTTTATTCACCCCTCCACTTT.

The V gene is TRBV5-4, the J gene TRBJ1-1; D might be TRBD1 (5 bases). The CDR3 consists of 15 residues. Per the germline V gene, CDR1 is SGHNT and CDR2 is YYREEE (reference sequence). V shed 0 bases and J shed 4 bases, with 13 bases lying between them. The CDR3: CASSLVLGEGTEAFF. The CDR3, as DNA: TGTGCCAGCAGCTTGGTTTTGGGGGAGGGCACTGAAGCTTTCTTT.

V gene TRBV3-1 (or the pseudogene TRBV3-2) combines with J gene TRBJ2-2; TRBD1 matches at 9 bases. The V and J ends lost 0 bases and 5 bases, in that order; junction bases with no gene match: 7. Germline V gives CDR1 LGHDT, CDR2 YNNKEL (reference sequence). The CDR3 length is 17 residues. This CDR3 reads CASSQDMTGGGTGELFF. CDR3 DNA sequence: TGTGCCAGCAGCCAAGATATGACAGGGGGAGGAACCGGGGAGCTGTTTTTT.

The gene calls are TRBV4-3 and TRBJ2-7; D is perhaps TRBD1 (5 bases). The CDR3 is made up of 17 amino acids. Germline loops: CDR1 LGHNA, CDR2 YSLEER. V was shortened by 1 base and J by 0 bases, with 16 bases between the two germline ends. CDR3 region: CASSQVILQGSSYEQYF. CDR3 sequence (DNA): TGCGCCAGCAGCCAAGTTATTCTTCAGGGAAGCTCCTACGAGCAGTACTTC.

This clone appeared a single time. The chain is built from TRBV7-9 and TRBJ1-3, with D possibly TRBD1 on 5 matching bases. Germline V gene data show CDR1 as SEHNR and CDR2 as FQNEAQ (reference sequence). CDR3 size: 13 residues. V dropped 5 bases and J dropped 4 bases, with 9 bases sitting between them. The CDR3 spells CASSRDFGNTIYF. As DNA, the CDR3 is TGTGCCAGCAGCCGGGACTTCGGAAACACCATATATTTT.

Comments on this clone: Other DNA sequences from this sample encode an identical CDR3 as well. The J gene is TRBJ1-1, the V gene TRBV3-1 (or the pseudogene TRBV3-2), with D possibly matching TRBD1 (5 bases). The V and J ends lost 4 bases and 0 bases respectively, with 12 bases between them. Germline V CDR1 and CDR2: LGHDT, YNNKEL (reference sequence). The CDR3 runs 15 residues. The CDR3 reads CASSPGGGLNTEAFF. For the CDR3, the DNA is TGTGCCAGCAGCCCCGGGGGAGGGTTGAACACTGAAGCTTTCTTT.

V usage is TRBV19 and J usage is TRBJ1-4; 7 bases are shared with TRBD1. The CDR3 contains 14 residues. Germline CDR1 LNHDA, CDR2 SQIVND (reference sequence). Trimming at V came to 10 bases and at J to 7 bases, leaving 12 bases not matched to a gene. The CDR3 spells CATKETGFREKLFF. The DNA of the CDR3 is TGTGCCACTAAAGAGACAGGGTTCCGTGAAAAACTGTTTTTT.

J is TRBJ2-7 and V is TRBV3-1 (or the pseudogene TRBV3-2); 12 bases are shared with TRBD1. Trimming removed 4 bases from V and 7 bases from J; junction bases left unmatched: 8. CDR3 length: 15 residues. Germline assignment: CDR1 LGHDT and CDR2 YNNKEL (reference sequence). CDR3 protein: CASSPGTGGLGEQYF. The CDR3, as DNA: TGTGCCAGCAGCCCCGGGACAGGGGGCCTTGGGGAGCAGTACTTC.

This chain connects TRBV19 to TRBJ1-1; a possible D gene is TRBD1 (5 bases). Germline CDR1 and CDR2: LNHDA and SQIVND (reference sequence). The V gene lost 5 bases and the J gene lost 1 base, with 17 bases spanning the gap. This CDR3 is built from 16 residues. The CDR3 coding sequence is TGTGCCAGTAGTTTATCGCCCGGGCAGGGGAACACTGAAGCTTTCTTT. This sequence encodes CASSLSPGQGNTEAFF.

This chain links TRBV6-2 or TRBV6-3 with TRBJ2-7, with 7 bases aligning to TRBD1. Per germline, CDR1 MNHEY and CDR2 SVGEGT. The CDR3 sequence is 14 residues long. V lost 2 bases to trimming and J lost 5 bases; unmatched junction nucleotides: 6. CDR3 sequence: CASSYIQGSHEQYF. The CDR3 DNA sequence: TGTGCCAGCAGTTACATACAGGGGAGCCACGAGCAGTACTTC.

The rearrangement uses TRBV7-9 and TRBJ1-6, with unresolved D. CDR3 length: 14 residues. Trimming removed 5 bases from V and 7 bases from J, with 12 bases in between. The germline V gene has CDR1 SEHNR and CDR2 FQNEAQ (reference sequence). The CDR3, as DNA: TGTGCCAGCAGCCAACAGAAGCCCAATTCACCCCTCCACTTT. Amino acids: CASSQQKPNSPLHF.

This chain links TRBV7-9 with TRBJ1-1; no firm D call. The CDR3 spans 13 residues. Germline values: CDR1 SEHNR, CDR2 FQNEAQ (reference sequence). V was clipped by 1 base and J by 1 base, with 4 bases between them. The CDR3 sequence is CASSLDRNTEAFF. The DNA of the CDR3 is TGTGCCAGCAGCTTAGACAGGAACACTGAAGCTTTCTTT.

For this clone: Mismatch with germline at one junction end may stem from a read error. The chain joins TRBV5-6 to TRBJ2-7; D possibly corresponds to TRBD1 (6 bases). CDR1 SGHDT and CDR2 YYEEEE come from the germline V gene. The CDR3 sequence is 11 residues long. The CDR3 loop is CASSFTGYSAF. CDR3 in DNA: TGTGCCAGCAGCTTTACAGGGTACTCAGCCTTC.

CDR3 protein: CASSPMTGGNIQYF. CDR3 DNA: TGTGCCAGCAGCCCCATGACAGGGGGAAACATTCAGTACTTC. The chain joins TRBV9 to TRBJ2-4; the match to TRBD1 covers 9 bases. Germline trimming cut 4 bases from V and 6 bases from J; bases unmatched to any gene: 5. Germline V gene data show CDR1 as SGDLS and CDR2 as YYNGEE. The CDR3 is 14 residues long.

The CDR3 DNA reads TGTGCCAGCACCCGGGGATATGGCTACACCTTC. Its translation is CASTRGYGYTF. The rearrangement joins TRBV9 to TRBJ1-2, with D unclear. CDR1 and CDR2 from the germline V gene are SGDLS and YYNGEE. The CDR3 is 11 amino acids. The V end was cut by 6 bases, the J end by 5 bases, with 8 bases between.

In DNA, the CDR3 is TGTGCCTGGCTTCCCCCGGGACAGGTCTATGGCTACACCTTC. Protein sequence: CAWLPPGQVYGYTF. V is TRBV30 and J is TRBJ1-2; 8 nucleotides agree with TRBD1. V gave up 5 bases and J gave up 4 bases; unmatched junction bases: 9. The CDR3 length is 14 residues. The germline V gene has CDR1 GTSNPN and CDR2 SVGIG (reference sequence).

The rearrangement joins TRBV4-2 to TRBJ1-2; D is ambiguous. The germline V gene encodes CDR1 LGHNA and CDR2 YNFKEQ. The CDR3 is made up of 13 amino acids. Trimming cost V 0 bases and J 4 bases, with 6 bases left between them. The CDR3 DNA is TGTGCCAGCAGCCAAGAAAGCATCTATGGCTACACCTTC. Amino acid sequence: CASSQESIYGYTF.

This rearrangement joins TRBV30 to TRBJ1-4, with D unclear. Germline V gene lookup returns CDR1 GTSNPN and CDR2 SVGIG (reference sequence). The CDR3 runs to 13 residues. V was clipped by 2 bases and J by 2 bases, with 6 bases between them. Here the CDR3 reads CAWSRGTNEKLFF. CDR3 sequence (DNA): TGTGCCTGGAGTAGAGGGACTAATGAAAAACTGTTTTTT.

The chain joins TRBV7-9 to TRBJ1-1; TRBD1 might be the D (6 bases). Germline CDR1 and CDR2: SEHNR and FQNEAQ (reference sequence). V was trimmed by 5 bases and J by 10 bases, leaving 17 bases between them. The CDR3 covers 13 residues. CDR3: CASSQTDGTLAFF. CDR3 DNA: TGTGCCAGCAGCCAAACAGACGGGACATTAGCTTTCTTT.

The DNA for the CDR3 is TGTGCCAGCCAGGGTTTCCTGGACCCGCCGGGGACCCAGTACTTC. It yields the protein CASQGFLDPPGTQYF. This rearrangement joins TRBV7-8 to TRBJ2-5; tentative D call: TRBD1 (5 bases). The V end lost 8 bases, the J end lost 7 bases, and 23 bases lay between the germline ends. The CDR3 is 15 amino acids. Germline V gene data show CDR1 as SGHVS and CDR2 as FQNEAQ.

The rearrangement joins TRBV25-1 to TRBJ2-1; 7 bases are a match to TRBD1. With 6 bases clipped from V and 6 bases from J, the junction kept 8 bases outside the gene matches. Germline CDR1 reads MGHDK; CDR2 reads SYGVNS. The CDR3 extends over 14 amino acids. This chain's CDR3 is CASRAKGQINEQFF. The DNA for the CDR3 is TGTGCCAGCAGGGCAAAGGGACAGATCAATGAGCAGTTCTTC.

The chain has TRBV7-3 and TRBJ2-3; 12 nucleotides align to TRBD2. V trimming: 4 bases; J trimming: 6 bases; junction bases outside the gene matches: 8. CDR1 and CDR2 from the germline V gene are SGHTA and FQGTGA. The CDR3 consists of 16 residues. The CDR3 protein is CASSSTSGGNRDTQYF. DNA for the CDR3: TGTGCCAGCAGCTCAACTAGCGGGGGGAACCGGGATACGCAGTATTTT.

V gene TRBV2 combines with J gene TRBJ2-5, with D possibly being TRBD2 (5 bases). The germline CDR1 and CDR2 sequences are SNHLY and FYNNEI. The CDR3 contains 15 residues. The V end was cut by 1 base, the J end by 5 bases, with 14 bases between. CDR3 DNA sequence: TGTGCCAGCAGTGAAGAGTCGAGGGTTGGGGAGACCCAGTACTTC. Its protein is CASSEESRVGETQYF.

The chain recombines TRBV29-1 with TRBJ2-1; TRBD2 is a possible D gene (5 bases). The CDR3 runs 17 residues. V lost 6 bases and J 2 bases, leaving 23 bases between the germline ends. The germline V gene has CDR1 SQVTM and CDR2 ANQGSEA. CDR3 region: CSVYTQRRGLPYNEQFF. As DNA, the CDR3 is TGCAGCGTATATACACAACGTCGGGGTCTTCCCTACAATGAGCAGTTCTTC.

The chain has TRBV5-4 and TRBJ1-1; D is unresolved. The germline V and J ends were trimmed by 4 bases and 3 bases, with 13 bases remaining between them. This CDR3 is 14 amino acids long. Germline V gene data show CDR1 as SGHNT and CDR2 as YYREEE (reference sequence). CDR3 DNA sequence: TGTGCCAGCAGCGCCGCAGTCAAAGACACTGAAGCTTTCTTT. This sequence encodes CASSAAVKDTEAFF.